These T cell receptor beta chains were read from a single sample in a study of T cell responses to AZD1222 COVID-19 vaccine. Measured with immunoSEQ multiplex PCR; TCRdb has only the in-frame clones, and not every one. The repertoire has about 140,000 clones, around 89% of them found once; the top ten carry 4.7%. The starting material was peripheral blood, obtained on day 0 of AZD1222 vaccination. The receptors come from an adult in good health. CDR3s include the opening cysteine and the closing phenylalanine or tryptophan. The D gene is left open where the match is weak. Only part of the rows carry a size: once, few, many, or a class if the clone is expanded.

>TRBD1|.|TRBJ1-2|TRBV9
CASSVVGQAGGGRDEKSDGYTF
TGTGCCAGCAGCGTAGTCGGACAGGCTGGGGGAGGGCGGGACGAAAAATCTGATGGCTACACCTTC
>.|.|TRBJ2-1|TRBV28
CACEEEGWEHEQFF
TGTGCCTGCGAGGAGGAAGGCTGGGAGCATGAGCAGTTCTTC
>TRBD2|.|TRBJ2-1|TRBV6-4
CASSDSGTSGYNEQFF
TGTGCCAGCAGTGACTCTGGGACTAGCGGCTACAATGAGCAGTTCTTC
>.|.|TRBJ2-1|TRBV7-8
CASSPWGSSYNEQFF
TGTGCCAGCAGCCCGTGGGGGAGCTCCTACAATGAGCAGTTCTTC
>.|.|TRBJ2-1|TRBV6-4
CASSEGGGGLYNEQFF
TGTGCCAGCAGTGAAGGGGGAGGAGGGTTATACAATGAGCAGTTCTTC
>.|.|TRBJ1-2|TRBV30
CAWAPWEDGYTF
TGTGCCTGGGCCCCATGGGAGGATGGCTACACCTTC
>TRBD2|few|TRBJ2-3|TRBV7-9
CASSATSGTDTQYF
TGTGCCAGCAGCGCGACTAGCGGCACAGATACGCAGTATTTT
>.|.|TRBJ1-2|TRBV19
CASSIGAGSYGYTF
TGTGCCAGTAGTATAGGGGCAGGAAGTTATGGCTACACCTTC
>.|.|TRBJ1-2|TRBV18
CASSPTGGTRSGYTF
TGTGCCAGCTCACCAACCGGGGGGACGCGAAGTGGCTACACCTTC
>.|.|TRBJ2-5|TRBV5-1
CASSLDLRTSWGGTQYF
TGCGCCAGCAGCTTGGACCTTAGAACCTCTTGGGGTGGGACCCAGTACTTC
>.|.|TRBJ2-1|TRBV19
CASSIEMTRHSYNEQFF
TGTGCCAGTAGTATCGAAATGACTAGACACTCCTACAATGAGCAGTTCTTC
>.|.|TRBJ2-6|TRBV27
CASSLKTHTYSGANVLTF
TGTGCCAGCAGTTTAAAAACCCACACGTACTCTGGGGCCAACGTCCTGACTTTC
>TRBD2|.|TRBJ2-5|TRBV7-3
CASSITGTGGGRAQYF
TGTGCCAGCAGCATTACCGGGACTGGGGGAGGGAGGGCCCAGTACTTC
>.|.|TRBJ2-7|TRBV9
CASSVGDLTYEQYF
TGTGCCAGCAGCGTAGGGGACTTAACCTACGAGCAGTACTTC
>.|.|TRBJ1-2|TRBV6-1
CASSEVGRYYGYTF
TGTGCCAGCAGTGAAGTGGGCCGCTACTATGGCTACACCTTC
>.|.|TRBJ2-1|TRBV2
CASIFGEADEQFF
TGTGCCAGCATATTTGGGGAGGCCGATGAGCAGTTCTTC
>TRBD2|.|TRBJ2-7|TRBV2
CASSEGTSGIYEQYF
TGTGCCAGCAGTGAGGGGACTAGCGGGATTTACGAGCAGTACTTC
>.|.|TRBJ1-1|TRBV16
CASSPGGDTEAFF
TGTGCCAGCAGCCCGGGGGGGGACACTGAAGCTTTCTTT
>.|.|TRBJ2-7|TRBV7-2
CASSHPGLTYEQYF
TGTGCCAGCAGCCATCCGGGACTTACCTACGAGCAGTACTTC
>.|.|TRBJ1-1|TRBV30
CAWIGNHEAFF
TGTGCCTGGATTGGGAACCACGAAGCTTTCTTT